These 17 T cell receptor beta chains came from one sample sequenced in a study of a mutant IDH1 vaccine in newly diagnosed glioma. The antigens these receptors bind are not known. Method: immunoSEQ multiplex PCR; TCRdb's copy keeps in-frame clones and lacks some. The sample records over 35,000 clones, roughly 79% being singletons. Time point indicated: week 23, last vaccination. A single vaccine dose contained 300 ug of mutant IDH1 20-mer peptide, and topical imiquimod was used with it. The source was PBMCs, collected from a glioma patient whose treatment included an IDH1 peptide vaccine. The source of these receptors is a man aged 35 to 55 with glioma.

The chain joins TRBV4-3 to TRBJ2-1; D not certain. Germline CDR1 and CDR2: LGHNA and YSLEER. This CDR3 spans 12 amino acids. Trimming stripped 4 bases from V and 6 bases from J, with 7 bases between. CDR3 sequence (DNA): TGCGCCAGCAGCCGAACCCCCAATGAGCAGTTCTTC. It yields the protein CASSRTPNEQFF.

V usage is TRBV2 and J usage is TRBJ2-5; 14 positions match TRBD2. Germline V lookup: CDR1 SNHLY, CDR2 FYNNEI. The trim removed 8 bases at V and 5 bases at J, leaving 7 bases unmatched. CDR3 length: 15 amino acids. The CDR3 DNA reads TGTGCCAGCGCAGGGACTAGCGGGGGCGCGGAGACCCAGTACTTC. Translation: CASAGTSGGAETQYF.

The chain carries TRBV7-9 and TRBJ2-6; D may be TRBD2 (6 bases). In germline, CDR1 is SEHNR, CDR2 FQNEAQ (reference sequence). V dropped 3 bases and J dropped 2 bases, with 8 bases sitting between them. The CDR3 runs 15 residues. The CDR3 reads CASSLGGAGANVLTF. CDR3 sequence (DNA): TGTGCCAGCAGCTTGGGCGGGGCTGGGGCCAACGTCCTGACTTTC.

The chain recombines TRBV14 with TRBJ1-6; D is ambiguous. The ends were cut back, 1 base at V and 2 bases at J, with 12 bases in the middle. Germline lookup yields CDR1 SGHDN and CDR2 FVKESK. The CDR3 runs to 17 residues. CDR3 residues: CASSQGRSFAYNSPLHF. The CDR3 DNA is TGTGCCAGCAGCCAAGGAAGGAGTTTTGCCTATAATTCACCCCTCCACTTT.

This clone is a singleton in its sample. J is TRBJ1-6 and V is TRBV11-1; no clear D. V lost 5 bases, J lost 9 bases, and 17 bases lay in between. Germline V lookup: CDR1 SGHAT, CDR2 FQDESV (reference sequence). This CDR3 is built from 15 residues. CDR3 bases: TGTGCCAGCAGCCCATTCGTTTCCGGTGGTTCACCCCTCCACTTT. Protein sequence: CASSPFVSGGSPLHF.

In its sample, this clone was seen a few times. The CDR3 coding sequence is TGTGCCAGCAGTTACCTAGGGACTAGCGTGGATACGCAGTATTTT. This sequence encodes CASSYLGTSVDTQYF. This rearrangement joins TRBV6-6 to TRBJ2-3; 10 bases match TRBD2. The CDR3 has 15 amino acids. CDR1 is MNHNY, CDR2 SVGAGI, per germline (reference sequence). After removal of 2 bases from V and 6 bases from J, the junction contained 5 bases not matched to a gene.

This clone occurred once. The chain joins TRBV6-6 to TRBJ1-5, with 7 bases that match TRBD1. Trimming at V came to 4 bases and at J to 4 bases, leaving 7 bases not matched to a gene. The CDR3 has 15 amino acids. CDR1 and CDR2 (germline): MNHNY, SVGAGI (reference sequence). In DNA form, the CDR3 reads TGTGCCAGCAGTTCTTACAGGGGAGGAAATCAGCCCCAGCATTTT. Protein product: CASSSYRGGNQPQHF.

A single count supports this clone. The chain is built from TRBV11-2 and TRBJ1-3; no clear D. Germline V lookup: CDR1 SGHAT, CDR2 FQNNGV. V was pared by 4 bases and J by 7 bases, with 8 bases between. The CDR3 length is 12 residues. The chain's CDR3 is CASSSFLNTIYF. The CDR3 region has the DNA TGTGCCAGCAGCTCGTTTTTGAACACCATATATTTT. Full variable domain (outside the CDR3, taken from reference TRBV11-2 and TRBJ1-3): EAGVAQSPRYKIIEKRQSVAFWCNPISGHATLYWYQQILGQGPKLLIQFQNNGVVDDSQLPKDRFSAERLKGVDSTLKIQPAKLEDSAVYLCASSSFLNTIYFGEGSWLTVV.

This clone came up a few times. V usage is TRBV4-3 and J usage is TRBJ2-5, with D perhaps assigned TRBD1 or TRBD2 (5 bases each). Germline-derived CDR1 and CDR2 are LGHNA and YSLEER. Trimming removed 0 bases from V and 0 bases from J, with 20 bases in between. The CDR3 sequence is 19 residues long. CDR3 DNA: TGCGCCAGCAGCCAAGAAACCCGGGGACGGTGGATGAACCAAGAGACCCAGTACTTC. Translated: CASSQETRGRWMNQETQYF.

CDR3 residues: CASNQGPQETQYF. The CDR3 coding sequence is TGTGCCAGTAACCAGGGTCCCCAAGAGACCCAGTACTTC. The chain is built from TRBV6-1 and TRBJ2-5, with D perhaps TRBD1 (5 bases). The V gene lost 9 bases and the J gene lost 1 base, with 12 bases spanning the gap. This CDR3 region has 13 residues. Germline V gene data show CDR1 as MNHNS and CDR2 as SASEGT.

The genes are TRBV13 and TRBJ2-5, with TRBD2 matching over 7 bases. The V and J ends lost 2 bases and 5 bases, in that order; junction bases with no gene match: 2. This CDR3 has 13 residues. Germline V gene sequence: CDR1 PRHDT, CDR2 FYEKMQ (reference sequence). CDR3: CASSLQLAETQYF. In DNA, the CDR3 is TGTGCCAGCAGCTTACAACTAGCGGAGACCCAGTACTTC.

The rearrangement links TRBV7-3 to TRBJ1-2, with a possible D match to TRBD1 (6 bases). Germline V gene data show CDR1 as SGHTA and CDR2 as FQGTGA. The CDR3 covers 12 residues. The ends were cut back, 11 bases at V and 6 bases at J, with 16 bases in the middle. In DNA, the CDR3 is TGTGCCCTAAACGGGACATTTCATGGCTACACCTTC. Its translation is CALNGTFHGYTF.

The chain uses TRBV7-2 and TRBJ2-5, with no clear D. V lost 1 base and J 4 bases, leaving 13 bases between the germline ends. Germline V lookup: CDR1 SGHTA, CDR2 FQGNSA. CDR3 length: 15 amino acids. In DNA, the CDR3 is TGTGCCAGCAGCTTAGACTCGGCCAGAAGAGAGACCCAGTACTTC. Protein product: CASSLDSARRETQYF. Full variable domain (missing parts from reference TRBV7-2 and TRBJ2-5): GAGVSQSPSNKVTEKGKDVELRCDPISGHTALYWYRQSLGQGLEFLIYFQGNSAPDKSGLPSDRFSAERTGGSVSTLTIQRTQQEDSAVYLCASSLDSARRETQYFGPGTRLLVL.

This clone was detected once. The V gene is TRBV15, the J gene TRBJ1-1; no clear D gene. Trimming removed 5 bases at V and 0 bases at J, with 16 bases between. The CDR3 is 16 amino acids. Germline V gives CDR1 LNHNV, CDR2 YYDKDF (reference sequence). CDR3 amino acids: CATSRPPRHMNTEAFF. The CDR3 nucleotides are TGTGCCACCAGCCGGCCCCCGAGACACATGAACACTGAAGCTTTCTTT.

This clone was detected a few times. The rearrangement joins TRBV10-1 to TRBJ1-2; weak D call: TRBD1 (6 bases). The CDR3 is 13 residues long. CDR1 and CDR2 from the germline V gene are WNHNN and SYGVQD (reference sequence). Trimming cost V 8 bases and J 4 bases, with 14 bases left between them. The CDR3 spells CASSDSLFYGYTF. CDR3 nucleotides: TGCGCCAGCTCGGACAGTCTCTTCTATGGCTACACCTTC.

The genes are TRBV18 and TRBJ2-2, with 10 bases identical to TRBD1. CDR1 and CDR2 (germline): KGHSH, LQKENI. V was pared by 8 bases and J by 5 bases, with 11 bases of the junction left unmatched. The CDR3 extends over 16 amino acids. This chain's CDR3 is CASTHFRTGGTGELFF. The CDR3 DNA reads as TGTGCCAGCACGCACTTCCGGACAGGGGGAACCGGGGAGCTGTTTTTT.

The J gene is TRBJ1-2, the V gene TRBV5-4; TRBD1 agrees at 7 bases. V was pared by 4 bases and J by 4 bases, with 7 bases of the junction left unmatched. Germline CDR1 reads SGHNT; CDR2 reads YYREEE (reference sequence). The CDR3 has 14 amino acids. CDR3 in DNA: TGTGCCAGCAGCCTGACAGGGATCGGCTATGGCTACACCTTC. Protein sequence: CASSLTGIGYGYTF.